This T cell receptor beta chain derives from a study of T-cell memory formation after mild COVID-19. Germline CDR1 MNHEY, CDR2 SMNVEV (reference sequence). The CDR3 totals 14 residues. V trimming: 4 bases; J trimming: 8 bases; junction bases outside the gene matches: 3. cDNA libraries for TCR alpha and TCR beta, carrying sample barcodes and UMIs, came from 5'RACE with constant-segment primers. TCRdb reprocessed the 5' RACE reads via MiXCR and lists one record per CDR3 protein. Of 400,000 or so distinct CDR3 sequences in the sample, approximately 20% were seen once. This clonotype was counted a few times. Its antigen is undetermined. Notes on the study in general: Clones shrinking between day 15 and 85 showed a balanced CD4/CD8 split, and those that grew later tilted toward CD4+.

The sample consisted of PBMCs or a T cell subset sorted from them (not recorded which). This clonotype was sampled from an adult woman who had mild COVID-19 (a few samples of this study predate the infection). Cell type and time point are not known. This rearrangement joins TRBV27 to TRBJ1-6; 9 positions agree with TRBD1. The CDR3 DNA is TGTGCCAGCAGTTCCGGGACAGGGTATTCACCCCTCCACTTT. It yields the protein CASSSGTGYSPLHF.